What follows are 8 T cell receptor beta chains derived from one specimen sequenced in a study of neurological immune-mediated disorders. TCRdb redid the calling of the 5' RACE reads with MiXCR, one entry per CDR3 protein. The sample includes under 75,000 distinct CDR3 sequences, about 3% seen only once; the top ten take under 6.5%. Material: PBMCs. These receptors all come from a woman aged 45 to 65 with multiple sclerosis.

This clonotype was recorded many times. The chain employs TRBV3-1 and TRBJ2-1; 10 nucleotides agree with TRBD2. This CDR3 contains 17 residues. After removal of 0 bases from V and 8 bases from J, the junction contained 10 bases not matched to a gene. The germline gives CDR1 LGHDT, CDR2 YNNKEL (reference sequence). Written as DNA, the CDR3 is TGTGCCAGCAGCCAAGATTCCCTAGCGGGGGCCACCCATGAGCAGTTCTTC. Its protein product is CASSQDSLAGATHEQFF.

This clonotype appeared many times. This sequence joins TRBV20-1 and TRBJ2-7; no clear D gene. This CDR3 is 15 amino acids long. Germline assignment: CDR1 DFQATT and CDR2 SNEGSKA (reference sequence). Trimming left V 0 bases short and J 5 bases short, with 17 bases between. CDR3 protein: CSARDLASELNEQYF. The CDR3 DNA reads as TGCAGTGCTAGAGATCTGGCCAGCGAGCTCAACGAGCAGTACTTC.

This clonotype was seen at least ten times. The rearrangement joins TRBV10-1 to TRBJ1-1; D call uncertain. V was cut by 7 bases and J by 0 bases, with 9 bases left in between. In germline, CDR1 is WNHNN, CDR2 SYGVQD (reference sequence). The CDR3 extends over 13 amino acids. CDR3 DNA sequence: TGCGCCAGCAAGGTCGGTGTGAACACTGAAGCTTTCTTT. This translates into CASKVGVNTEAFF.

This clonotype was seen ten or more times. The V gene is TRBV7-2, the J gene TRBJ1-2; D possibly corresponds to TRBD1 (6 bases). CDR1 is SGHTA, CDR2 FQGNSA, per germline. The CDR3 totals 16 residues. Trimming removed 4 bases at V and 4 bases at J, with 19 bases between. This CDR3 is CASSSPHRVESYGYTF. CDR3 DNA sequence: TGTGCCAGCAGCTCGCCCCACAGGGTCGAGAGCTATGGCTACACCTTC.

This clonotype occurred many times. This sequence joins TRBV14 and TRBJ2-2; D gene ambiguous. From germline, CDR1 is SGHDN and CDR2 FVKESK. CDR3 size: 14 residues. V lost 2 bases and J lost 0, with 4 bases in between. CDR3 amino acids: CASSQSANTGELFF. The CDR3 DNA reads TGTGCCAGCAGCCAAAGCGCGAACACCGGGGAGCTGTTTTTT.

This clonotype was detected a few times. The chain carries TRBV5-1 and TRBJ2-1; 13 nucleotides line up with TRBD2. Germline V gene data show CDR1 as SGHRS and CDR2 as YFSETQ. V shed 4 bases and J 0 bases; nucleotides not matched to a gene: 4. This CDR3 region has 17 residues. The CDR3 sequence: CASSGGLAGSSYNEQFF. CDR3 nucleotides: TGCGCCAGCAGCGGGGGACTAGCGGGGAGCTCCTACAATGAGCAGTTCTTC.

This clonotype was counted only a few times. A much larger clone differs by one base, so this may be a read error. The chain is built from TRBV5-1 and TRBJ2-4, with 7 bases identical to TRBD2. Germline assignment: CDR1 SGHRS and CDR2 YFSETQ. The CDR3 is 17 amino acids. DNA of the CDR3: TGCGCCAGCAGCTTATTTGGGGAGCTAGCGGCTAAAAAAATTCAGTACTTC. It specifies CASSLFGELAAKKIQYF.

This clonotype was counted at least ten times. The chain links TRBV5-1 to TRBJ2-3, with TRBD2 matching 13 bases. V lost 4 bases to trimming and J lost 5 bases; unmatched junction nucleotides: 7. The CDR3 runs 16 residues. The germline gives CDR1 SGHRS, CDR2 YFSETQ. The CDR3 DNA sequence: TGCGCCAGCAGCCCCGGACTAGCGGGAGTCGGAGATACGCAGTATTTT. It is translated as CASSPGLAGVGDTQYF.